Described below is a single T cell receptor (beta chain) sequence and its context. This sample was taken from a study of blood T cell repertoires in COVID-19. Looking at the study overall: Sample material is recorded as cDNA or gDNA derived from T cells, B-cell-depleted T cells, or PBMCs.

Authors' analysis steps: Nucleated cell counts were estimated from reference gene primer amplification. The table came from immunoSEQ multiplex PCR; TCRdb's copy has only in-frame clones and leaves some out. V and J calls and clone size are given by that table; D and trimming were obtained from the DNA. Of some 170,000 clones in the sample, 60% to 85% are singletons; the top ten hold about 3%. V was trimmed by 1 base and J by 7 bases, leaving 8 bases between them. The germline CDR1 and CDR2 sequences are LGHDT and YNNKEL (reference sequence). The CDR3 runs 12 residues. The source is a man aged 70 or older with acute or convalescent COVID-19. Sequenced input: peripheral blood. The rearrangement links TRBV3-1 (or the pseudogene TRBV3-2) to TRBJ2-7; D unclear. The CDR3 region is CASSQVAAEQYF. The CDR3 region has the DNA TGTGCCAGCAGCCAAGTCGCGGCAGAGCAGTACTTC.